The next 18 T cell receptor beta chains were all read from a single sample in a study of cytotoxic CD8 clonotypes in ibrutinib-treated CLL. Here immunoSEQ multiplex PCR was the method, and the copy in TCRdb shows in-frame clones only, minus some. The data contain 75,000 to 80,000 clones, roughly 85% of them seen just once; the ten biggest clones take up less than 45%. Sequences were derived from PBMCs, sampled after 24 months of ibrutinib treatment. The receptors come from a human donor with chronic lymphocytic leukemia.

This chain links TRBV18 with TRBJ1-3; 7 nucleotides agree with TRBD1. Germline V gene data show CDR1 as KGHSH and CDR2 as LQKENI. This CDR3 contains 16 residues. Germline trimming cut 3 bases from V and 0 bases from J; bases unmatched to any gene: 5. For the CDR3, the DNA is TGTGCCAGCTCACCCGGAGACAGGGTCTCTGGAAACACCATATATTTT. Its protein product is CASSPGDRVSGNTIYF. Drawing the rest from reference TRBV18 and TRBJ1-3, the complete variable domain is NAGVMQNPRHLVRRRGQEARLRCSPMKGHSHVYWYRQLPEEGLKFMVYLQKENIIDESGMPKERFSAEFPKEGPSILRIQQVVRGDSAAYFCASSPGDRVSGNTIYFGEGSWLTVV.

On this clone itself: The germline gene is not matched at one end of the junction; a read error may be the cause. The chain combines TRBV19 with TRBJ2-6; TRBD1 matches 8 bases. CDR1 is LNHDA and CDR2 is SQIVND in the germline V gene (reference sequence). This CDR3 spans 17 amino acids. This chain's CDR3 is CASSPQGGGPGANVLTF. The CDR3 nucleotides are TGTGCCAGTTCACCACAGGGGGGTGGCCCTGGCGCCAACGTCCTGACTTTC.

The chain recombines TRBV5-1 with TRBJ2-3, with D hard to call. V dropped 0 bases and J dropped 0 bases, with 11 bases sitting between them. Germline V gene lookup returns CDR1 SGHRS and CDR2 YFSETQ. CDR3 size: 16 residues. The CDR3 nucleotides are TGCGCCAGCAGCTTGGCCGGTTGGGCGAGCACAGATACGCAGTATTTT. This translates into CASSLAGWASTDTQYF.

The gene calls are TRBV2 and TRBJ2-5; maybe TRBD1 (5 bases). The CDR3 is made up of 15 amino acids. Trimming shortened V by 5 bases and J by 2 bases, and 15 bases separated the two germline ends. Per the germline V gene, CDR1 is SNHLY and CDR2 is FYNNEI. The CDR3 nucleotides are TGTGCCAGCAGTTATGCAGGGCCCCCACAAGAGACCCAGTACTTC. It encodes CASSYAGPPQETQYF. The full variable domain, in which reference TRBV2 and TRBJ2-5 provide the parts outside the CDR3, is EPEVTQTPSHQVTQMGQEVILRCVPISNHLYFYWYRQILGQKVEFLVSFYNNEISEKSEIFDDQFSVERPDGSNFTLKIRSTKLEDSAMYFCASSYAGPPQETQYFGPGTRLLVL.

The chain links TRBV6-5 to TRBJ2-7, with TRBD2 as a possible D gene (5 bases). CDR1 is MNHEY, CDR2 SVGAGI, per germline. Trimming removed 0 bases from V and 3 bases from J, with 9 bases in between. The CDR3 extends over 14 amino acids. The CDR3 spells CASSYSLEGYEQYF. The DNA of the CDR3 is TGTGCCAGCAGTTACTCCCTTGAGGGCTACGAGCAGTACTTC.

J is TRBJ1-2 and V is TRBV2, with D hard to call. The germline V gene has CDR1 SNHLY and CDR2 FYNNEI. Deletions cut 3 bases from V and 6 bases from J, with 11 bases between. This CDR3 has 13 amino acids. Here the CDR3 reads CASSEWGVDGYTF. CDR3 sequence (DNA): TGTGCCAGCAGTGAGTGGGGAGTAGATGGCTACACCTTC.

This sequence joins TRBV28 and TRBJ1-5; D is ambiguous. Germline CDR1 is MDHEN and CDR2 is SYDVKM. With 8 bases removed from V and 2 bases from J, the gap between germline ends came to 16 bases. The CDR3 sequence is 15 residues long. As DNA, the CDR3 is TGTGCCAGCCCTTACCTTAGGCCGCGCAATCAGCCCCAGCATTTT. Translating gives CASPYLRPRNQPQHF.

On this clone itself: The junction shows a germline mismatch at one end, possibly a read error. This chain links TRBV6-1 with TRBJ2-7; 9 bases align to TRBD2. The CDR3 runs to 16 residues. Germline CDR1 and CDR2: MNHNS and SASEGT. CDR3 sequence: CAISESGGRAGYEQYF. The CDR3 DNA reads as TGTGCCATCAGTGAGTCGGGCGGGAGGGCCGGATACGAGCAGTACTTC.

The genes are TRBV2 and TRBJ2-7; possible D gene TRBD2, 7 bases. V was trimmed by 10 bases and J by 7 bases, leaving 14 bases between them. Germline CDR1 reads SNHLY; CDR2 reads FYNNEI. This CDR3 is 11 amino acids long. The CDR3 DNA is TGTGCCACAAGGGGGGGGTTTGAGCAGTACTTC. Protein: CATRGGFEQYF.

The CDR3 protein is CASRARVGYEQYF. For the CDR3, the DNA is TGTGCCAGCAGGGCCAGGGTAGGGTACGAGCAGTACTTC. The chain recombines TRBV28 with TRBJ2-7; maybe TRBD1 (5 bases). Trimming left V 6 bases short and J 4 bases short, with 13 bases between. There are 13 residues in the CDR3. Germline loops: CDR1 MDHEN, CDR2 SYDVKM.

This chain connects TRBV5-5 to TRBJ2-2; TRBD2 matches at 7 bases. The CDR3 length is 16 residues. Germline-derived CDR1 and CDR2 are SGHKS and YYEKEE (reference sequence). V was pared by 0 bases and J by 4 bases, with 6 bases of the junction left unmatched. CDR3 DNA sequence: TGTGCCAGCAGCTTGGCCCCGGGAGGCCCCACCGGGGAGCTGTTTTTT. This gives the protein CASSLAPGGPTGELFF.

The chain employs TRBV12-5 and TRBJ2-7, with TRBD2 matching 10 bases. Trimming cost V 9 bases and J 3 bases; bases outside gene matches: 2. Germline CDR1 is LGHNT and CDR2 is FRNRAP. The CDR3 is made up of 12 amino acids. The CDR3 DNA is TGTGCTAGGACTAGCGGGTACTACGAGCAGTACTTC. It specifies CARTSGYYEQYF. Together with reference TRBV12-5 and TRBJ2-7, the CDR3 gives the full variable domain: DARVTQTPRHKVTEMGQEVTMRCQPILGHNTVFWYRQTMMQGLELLAYFRNRAPLDDSGMPKDRFSAEMPDATLATLKIQPSEPRDSAVYFCARTSGYYEQYFGPGTRLTVT.

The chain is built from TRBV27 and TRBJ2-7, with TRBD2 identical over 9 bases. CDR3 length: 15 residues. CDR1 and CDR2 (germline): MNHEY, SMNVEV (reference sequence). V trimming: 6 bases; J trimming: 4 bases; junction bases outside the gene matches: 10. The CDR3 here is CASRRLAAQTYEQYF. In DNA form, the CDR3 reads TGTGCCAGCAGGCGACTAGCGGCCCAGACTTACGAGCAGTACTTC.

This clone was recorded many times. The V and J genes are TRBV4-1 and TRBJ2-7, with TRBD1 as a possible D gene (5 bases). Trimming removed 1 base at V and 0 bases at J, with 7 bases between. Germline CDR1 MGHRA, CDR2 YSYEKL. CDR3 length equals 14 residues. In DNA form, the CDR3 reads TGCGCCAGCAGCCAAGCAAGGGGCTCCTACGAGCAGTACTTC. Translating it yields CASSQARGSYEQYF.

The CDR3 loop reads CASDRPDNIQYF. The CDR3 nucleotides are TGTGCTTCGGACAGACCAGACAACATTCAGTACTTC. The rearrangement joins TRBV30 to TRBJ2-4; a weak D match, TRBD1 (6 bases). Germline loops: CDR1 GTSNPN, CDR2 SVGIG (reference sequence). The CDR3 is 12 amino acids.

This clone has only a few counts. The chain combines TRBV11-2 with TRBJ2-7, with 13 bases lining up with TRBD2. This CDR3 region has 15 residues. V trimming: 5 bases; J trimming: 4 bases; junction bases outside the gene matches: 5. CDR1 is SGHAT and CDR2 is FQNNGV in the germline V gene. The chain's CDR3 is CASSPRTSGSYEQYF. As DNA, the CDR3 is TGTGCCAGCAGCCCCCGGACTAGCGGGAGTTACGAGCAGTACTTC.

The chain's CDR3 is CASSPRLADTGELFF. The DNA of the CDR3 is TGTGCCAGCAGTCCACGGCTGGCTGACACCGGGGAGCTGTTTTTT. The chain couples TRBV6-4 to TRBJ2-2; D is uncertain. Trimming left V 5 bases short and J 3 bases short, with 13 bases between. The CDR3 loop spans 15 amino acids. Germline CDR1 is MRHNA and CDR2 is SNTAGT.

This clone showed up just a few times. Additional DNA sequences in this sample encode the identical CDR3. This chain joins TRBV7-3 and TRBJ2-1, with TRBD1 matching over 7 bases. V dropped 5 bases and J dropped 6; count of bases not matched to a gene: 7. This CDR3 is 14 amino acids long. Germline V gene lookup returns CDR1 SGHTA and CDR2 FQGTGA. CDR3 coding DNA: TGTGCCAGCAGCCCGATGACAGGGAGCAATGAGCAGTTCTTC. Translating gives CASSPMTGSNEQFF.